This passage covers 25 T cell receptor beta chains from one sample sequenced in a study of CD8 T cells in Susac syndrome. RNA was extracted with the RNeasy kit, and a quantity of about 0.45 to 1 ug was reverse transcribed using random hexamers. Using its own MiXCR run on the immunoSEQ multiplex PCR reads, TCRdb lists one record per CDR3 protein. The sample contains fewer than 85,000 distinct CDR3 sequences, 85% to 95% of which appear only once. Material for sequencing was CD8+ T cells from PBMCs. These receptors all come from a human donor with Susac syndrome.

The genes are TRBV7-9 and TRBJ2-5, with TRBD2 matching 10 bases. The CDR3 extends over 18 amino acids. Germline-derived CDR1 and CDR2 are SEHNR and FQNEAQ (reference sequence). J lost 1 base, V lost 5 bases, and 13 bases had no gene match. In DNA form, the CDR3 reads TGTGCCAGCAGCCCCACCGCCGGACTAGCGGAACCCCAAGAGACCCAGTACTTC. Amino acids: CASSPTAGLAEPQETQYF.

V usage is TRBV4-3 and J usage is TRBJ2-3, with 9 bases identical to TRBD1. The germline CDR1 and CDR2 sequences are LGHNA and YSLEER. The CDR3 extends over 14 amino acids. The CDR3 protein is CVYSGTGYTDTQYF. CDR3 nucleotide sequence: TGCGTCTACTCCGGGACAGGGTATACAGATACGCAGTATTTT.

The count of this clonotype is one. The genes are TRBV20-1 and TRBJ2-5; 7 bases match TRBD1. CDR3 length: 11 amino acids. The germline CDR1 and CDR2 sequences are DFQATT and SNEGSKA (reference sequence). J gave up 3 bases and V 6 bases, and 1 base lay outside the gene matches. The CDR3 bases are TGCAGTGCCGACAGGGAAGAGACCCAGTACTTC. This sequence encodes CSADREETQYF.

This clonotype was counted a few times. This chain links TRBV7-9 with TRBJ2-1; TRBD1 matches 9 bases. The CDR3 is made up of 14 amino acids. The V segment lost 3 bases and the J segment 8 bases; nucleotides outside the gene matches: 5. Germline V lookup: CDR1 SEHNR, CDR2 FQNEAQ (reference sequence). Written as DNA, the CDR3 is TGTGCCAGCAGCTTGGGACAGGGCCCGGATGAGCAGTTCTTC. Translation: CASSLGQGPDEQFF.

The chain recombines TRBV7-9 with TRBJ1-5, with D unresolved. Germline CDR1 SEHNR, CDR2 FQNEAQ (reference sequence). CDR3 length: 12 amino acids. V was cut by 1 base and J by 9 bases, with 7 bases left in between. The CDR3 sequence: CASSLGHRPQHF. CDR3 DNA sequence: TGTGCCAGCAGCTTAGGCCATAGGCCCCAGCATTTT.

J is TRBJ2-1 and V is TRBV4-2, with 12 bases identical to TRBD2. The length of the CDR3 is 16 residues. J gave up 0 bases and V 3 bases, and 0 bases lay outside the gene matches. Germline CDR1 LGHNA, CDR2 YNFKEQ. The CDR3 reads CASSQGLAGSYNEQFF. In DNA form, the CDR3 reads TGTGCCAGCAGCCAGGGACTAGCGGGCTCCTACAATGAGCAGTTCTTC.

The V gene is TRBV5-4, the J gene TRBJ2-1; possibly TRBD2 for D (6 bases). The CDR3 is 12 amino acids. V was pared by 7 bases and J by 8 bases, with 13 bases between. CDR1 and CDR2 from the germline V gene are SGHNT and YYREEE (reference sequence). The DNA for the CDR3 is TGTGCCAGCGCCGGAGGGTGGGATGAGCAGTTCTTC. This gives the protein CASAGGWDEQFF.

CDR3 protein: CASSETDGTQYF. The CDR3 DNA is TGTGCCAGCAGTGAGACAGATGGTACGCAGTATTTT. This chain joins TRBV2 and TRBJ2-3; D possibly corresponds to TRBD1 (5 bases). This CDR3 spans 12 amino acids. Germline values: CDR1 SNHLY, CDR2 FYNNEI. V lost 3 bases and J lost 8, with 9 bases in between.

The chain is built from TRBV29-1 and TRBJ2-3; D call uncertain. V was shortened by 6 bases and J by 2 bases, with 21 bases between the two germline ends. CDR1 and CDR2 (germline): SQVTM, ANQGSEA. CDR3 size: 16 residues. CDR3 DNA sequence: TGCAGCGTGACCTCGGCGGCCAGCCTGATCACAGATACGCAGTATTTT. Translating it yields CSVTSAASLITDTQYF.

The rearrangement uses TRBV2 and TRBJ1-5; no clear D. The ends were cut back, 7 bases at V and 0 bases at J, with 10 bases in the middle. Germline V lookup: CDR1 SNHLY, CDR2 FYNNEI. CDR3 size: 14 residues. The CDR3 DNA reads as TGTGCCAGCACTATCCGGGATAGCAATCAGCCCCAGCATTTT. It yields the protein CASTIRDSNQPQHF.

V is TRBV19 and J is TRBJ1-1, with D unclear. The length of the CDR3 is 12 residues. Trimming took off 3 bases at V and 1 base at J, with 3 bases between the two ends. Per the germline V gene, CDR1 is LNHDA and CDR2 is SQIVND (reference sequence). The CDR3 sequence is CASSIGNTEAFF. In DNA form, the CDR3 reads TGTGCCAGTAGTATTGGGAACACTGAAGCTTTCTTT.

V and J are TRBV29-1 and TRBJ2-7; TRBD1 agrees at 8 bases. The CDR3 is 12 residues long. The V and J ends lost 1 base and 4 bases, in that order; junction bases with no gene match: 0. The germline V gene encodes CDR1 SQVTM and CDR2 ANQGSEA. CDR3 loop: CSVEGTGYEQYF. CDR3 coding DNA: TGCAGCGTTGAAGGGACAGGGTACGAGCAGTACTTC.

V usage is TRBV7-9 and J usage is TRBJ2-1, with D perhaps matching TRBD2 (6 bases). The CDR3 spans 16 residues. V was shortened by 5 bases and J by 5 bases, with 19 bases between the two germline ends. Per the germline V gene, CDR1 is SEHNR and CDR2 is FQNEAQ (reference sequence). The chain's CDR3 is CASSPLGWTTHNEQFF. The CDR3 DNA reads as TGTGCCAGCAGCCCTCTAGGCTGGACTACCCACAATGAGCAGTTCTTC.

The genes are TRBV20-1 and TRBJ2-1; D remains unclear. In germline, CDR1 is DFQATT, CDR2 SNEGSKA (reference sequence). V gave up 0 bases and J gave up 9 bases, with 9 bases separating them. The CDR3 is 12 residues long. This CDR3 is CSARDGRSEQFF. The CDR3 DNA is TGCAGTGCTAGAGATGGGCGGAGTGAGCAGTTCTTC.

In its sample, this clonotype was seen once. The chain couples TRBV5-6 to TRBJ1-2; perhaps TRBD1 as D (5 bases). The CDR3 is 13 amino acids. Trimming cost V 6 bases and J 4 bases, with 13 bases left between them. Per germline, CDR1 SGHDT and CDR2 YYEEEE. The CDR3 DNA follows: TGTGCCAGCACCTTTGGGGGAACCTATGGCTACACCTTC. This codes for CASTFGGTYGYTF.

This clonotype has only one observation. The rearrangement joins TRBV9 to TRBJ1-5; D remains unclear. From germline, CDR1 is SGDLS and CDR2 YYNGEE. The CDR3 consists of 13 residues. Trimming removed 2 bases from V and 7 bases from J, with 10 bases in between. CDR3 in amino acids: CASSVGMGQPQHF. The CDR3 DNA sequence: TGTGCCAGCAGCGTTGGGATGGGGCAGCCCCAGCATTTT.

In DNA form, the CDR3 reads TGCAGTGCTAAGGACAGGGGGGGGTGGAACACTGAAGCTTTCTTT. Its translation: CSAKDRGGWNTEAFF. The chain has TRBV20-1 and TRBJ1-1; TRBD1 agrees at 10 bases. The CDR3 is made up of 15 amino acids. Germline lookup yields CDR1 DFQATT and CDR2 SNEGSKA (reference sequence). Trimming removed 4 bases from V and 1 base from J; junction bases left unmatched: 6.

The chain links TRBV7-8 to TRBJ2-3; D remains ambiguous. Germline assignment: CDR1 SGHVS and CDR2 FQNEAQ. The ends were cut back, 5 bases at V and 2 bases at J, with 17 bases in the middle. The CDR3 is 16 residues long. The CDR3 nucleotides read TGTGCCAGCAGCCTCGAACCCCCAGATTACACAGATACGCAGTATTTT. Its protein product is CASSLEPPDYTDTQYF.

The CDR3 DNA sequence: TGTGCCAGCAGTAACAGGGAGCGCATGAACACTGAAGCTTTCTTT. Translated, it gives CASSNRERMNTEAFF. V and J are TRBV28 and TRBJ1-1, with D possibly matching TRBD1 (6 bases). The germline V gene encodes CDR1 MDHEN and CDR2 SYDVKM. Trimming cost V 5 bases and J 0 bases, with 13 bases left between them. CDR3 size: 15 residues.

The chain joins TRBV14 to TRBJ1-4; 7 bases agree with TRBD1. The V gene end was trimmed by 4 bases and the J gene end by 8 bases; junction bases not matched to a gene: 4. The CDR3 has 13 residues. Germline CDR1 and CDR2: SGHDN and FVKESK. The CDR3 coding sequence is TGTGCCAGCAGCCCCCCAGGGGGGGAAAAACTGTTTTTT. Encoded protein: CASSPPGGEKLFF.

CDR3 residues: CASSAGLAVAYEQYF. The CDR3 nucleotides are TGTGCCAGCAGCGCGGGACTAGCGGTAGCCTACGAGCAGTACTTC. J is TRBJ2-7 and V is TRBV7-2; 11 bases map to TRBD2. Germline trimming cut 5 bases from V and 2 bases from J; bases unmatched to any gene: 5. Germline CDR1 reads SGHTA; CDR2 reads FQGNSA. This CDR3 has 15 residues.

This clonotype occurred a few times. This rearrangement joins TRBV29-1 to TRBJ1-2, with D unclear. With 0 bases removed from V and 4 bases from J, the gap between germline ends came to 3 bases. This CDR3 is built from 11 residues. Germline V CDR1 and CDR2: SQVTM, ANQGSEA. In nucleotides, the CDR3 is TGCAGCGTTGAAGATATCTATGGCTACACCTTC. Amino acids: CSVEDIYGYTF.

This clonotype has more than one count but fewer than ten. CDR3 sequence reads: CASSEGEDTQYF. Here the CDR3 DNA reads TGTGCCAGCAGTGAAGGGGAAGATACGCAGTATTTT. This chain links TRBV6-1 with TRBJ2-3; D gene uncertain. The CDR3 has 12 residues. V lost 1 base, J lost 5 bases, and 4 bases lay in between. Looked up from germline, CDR1 is MNHNS and CDR2 is SASEGT.

CDR3 sequence (DNA): TGTGCCAGCAGCTTAGCCCCACTTTACAATGAGCAGTTCTTC. The encoded protein is CASSLAPLYNEQFF. This chain joins TRBV7-2 and TRBJ2-1, with unresolved D. The CDR3 length is 14 residues. Germline V gene lookup returns CDR1 SGHTA and CDR2 FQGNSA. The V end was cut by 0 bases, the J end by 4 bases, with 7 bases between.

Here the CDR3 reads CASSQSRPYNEQFF. The CDR3 DNA follows: TGTGCCAGCAGCCAGAGTAGACCGTACAATGAGCAGTTCTTC. The rearrangement uses TRBV3-1 and TRBJ2-1; D is unclear. The CDR3 extends over 14 amino acids. Germline CDR1 is LGHDT and CDR2 is YNNKEL (reference sequence). Trimming pared 3 bases from V and 4 bases from J, leaving 10 bases between.